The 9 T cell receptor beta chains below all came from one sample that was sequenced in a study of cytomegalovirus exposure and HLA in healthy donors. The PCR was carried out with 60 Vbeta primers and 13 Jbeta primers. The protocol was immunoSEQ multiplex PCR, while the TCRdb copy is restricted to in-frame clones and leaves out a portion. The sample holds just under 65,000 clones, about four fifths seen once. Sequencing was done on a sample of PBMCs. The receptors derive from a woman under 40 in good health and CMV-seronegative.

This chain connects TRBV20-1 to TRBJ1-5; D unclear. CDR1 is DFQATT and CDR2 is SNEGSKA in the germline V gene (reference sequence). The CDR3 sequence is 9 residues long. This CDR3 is CSGGQPQHF. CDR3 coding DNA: TGCAGCGGTGGTCAGCCCCAGCATTTT.

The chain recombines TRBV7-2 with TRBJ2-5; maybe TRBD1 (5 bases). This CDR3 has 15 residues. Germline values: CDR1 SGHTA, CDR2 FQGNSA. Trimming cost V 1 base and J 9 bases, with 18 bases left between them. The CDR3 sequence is CASSLDQGGNEAQYF. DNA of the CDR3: TGTGCCAGCAGCTTAGACCAGGGCGGTAATGAGGCCCAGTACTTC.

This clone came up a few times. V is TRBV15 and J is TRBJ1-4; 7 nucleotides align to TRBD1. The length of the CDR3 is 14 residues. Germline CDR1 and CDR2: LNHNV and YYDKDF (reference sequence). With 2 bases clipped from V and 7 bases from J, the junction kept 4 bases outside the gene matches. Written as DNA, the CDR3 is TGTGCCACCAGCAGAACAGGGGCCGGTGAAAAACTGTTTTTT. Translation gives CATSRTGAGEKLFF.

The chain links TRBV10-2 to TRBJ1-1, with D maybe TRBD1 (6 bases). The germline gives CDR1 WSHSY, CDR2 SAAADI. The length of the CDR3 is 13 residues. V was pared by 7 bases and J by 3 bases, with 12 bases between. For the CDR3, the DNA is TGCGCCAGCAAGGGACAAACGTACACTGAAGCTTTCTTT. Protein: CASKGQTYTEAFF.

This CDR3 is CASSLNTRTGSYNSPLHF. The CDR3 DNA is TGCGCCAGCAGCTTGAATACGAGGACAGGCTCCTATAATTCACCCCTCCACTTT. The chain employs TRBV5-1 and TRBJ1-6, with TRBD1 identical over 7 bases. This CDR3 region has 18 residues. The germline gives CDR1 SGHRS, CDR2 YFSETQ. Trimming cost V 1 base and J 0 bases; bases outside gene matches: 7.

Written as DNA, the CDR3 is TGTGCCAGCAGCTTAGCGCGGGAGACGAATGAGCAGTTCTTC. This translates into CASSLARETNEQFF. The J gene is TRBJ2-1, the V gene TRBV11-2, with 7 positions matching TRBD2. The CDR3 runs to 14 residues. Germline loops: CDR1 SGHAT, CDR2 FQNNGV. V shed 1 base, J shed 7 bases, and the junction held 4 bases outside the gene matches. Looking up the rest from reference TRBV11-2 and TRBJ2-1 gives the full variable domain: EAGVAQSPRYKIIEKRQSVAFWCNPISGHATLYWYQQILGQGPKLLIQFQNNGVVDDSQLPKDRFSAERLKGVDSTLKIQPAKLEDSAVYLCASSLARETNEQFFGPGTRLTVL.

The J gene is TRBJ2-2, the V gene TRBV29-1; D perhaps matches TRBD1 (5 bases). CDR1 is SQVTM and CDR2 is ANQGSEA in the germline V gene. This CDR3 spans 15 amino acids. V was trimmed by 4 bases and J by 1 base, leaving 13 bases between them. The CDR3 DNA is TGCAGCGTTGGGGGCGAAGCCCTGAACACCGGGGAGCTGTTTTTT. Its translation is CSVGGEALNTGELFF.

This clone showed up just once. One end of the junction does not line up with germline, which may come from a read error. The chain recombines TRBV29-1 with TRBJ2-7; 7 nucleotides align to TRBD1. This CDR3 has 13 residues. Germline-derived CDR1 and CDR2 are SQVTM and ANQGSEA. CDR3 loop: CSVGNRGSHEQYF. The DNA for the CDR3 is TGCAGCGTTGGGAACAGGGGCTCCCACGAGCAGTACTTC.

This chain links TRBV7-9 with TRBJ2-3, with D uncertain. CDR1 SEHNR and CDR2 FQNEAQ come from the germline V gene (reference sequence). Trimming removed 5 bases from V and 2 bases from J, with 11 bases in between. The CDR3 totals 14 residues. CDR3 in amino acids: CASSQAVITDTQYF. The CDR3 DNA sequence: TGTGCCAGCAGCCAGGCCGTTATCACAGATACGCAGTATTTT.